These 21 T cell receptor beta chains were all obtained from the same sample, sequenced in a study of T cell responses to AZD1222 COVID-19 vaccine. Method: immunoSEQ multiplex PCR; TCRdb's copy keeps in-frame clones and lacks some. Of 90,000 to 150,000 clones listed, roughly 84% are singletons. This material consisted of peripheral blood, taken on day 0 of AZD1222 vaccination. Every receptor here comes from an adult in good health.

The chain uses TRBV7-9 and TRBJ2-2; D remains ambiguous. Germline lookup yields CDR1 SEHNR and CDR2 FQNEAQ (reference sequence). V was clipped by 2 bases and J by 0 bases, with 13 bases between them. CDR3 length: 17 residues. The CDR3 DNA is TGTGCCAGCAGCTTACGGGCCTCCATCGCGAACACCGGGGAGCTGTTTTTT. Its translation is CASSLRASIANTGELFF.

The V gene is TRBV2, the J gene TRBJ1-6; D possibly corresponds to TRBD1 (5 bases). V was trimmed by 2 bases and J by 7 bases, leaving 18 bases between them. The CDR3 totals 17 residues. Germline values: CDR1 SNHLY, CDR2 FYNNEI. The CDR3 reads CASSEMGGATHNSPLHF. The CDR3 bases are TGTGCCAGCAGTGAAATGGGAGGGGCAACTCACAATTCACCCCTCCACTTT.

As to this clone: This is likely a read error, given that the CDR3 carries no conserved phenylalanine or tryptophan at its end. It is unclear where the CDR3 begins or ends on the DNA, so no DNA is shown, and the CDR3 is as TCRdb lists it. The chain links TRBV7-8 to TRBJ2-3; the table's D call, TRBD1, has no DNA check behind it. A total of 13 residues make up the CDR3, ends included. The germline CDR1 and CDR2 sequences are SGHVS and FQNEAQ. The CDR3 loop reads CASSLFVGQGLDL.

This chain uses TRBV7-9 with TRBJ1-3, with unresolved D. The CDR3 covers 14 residues. Per germline, CDR1 SEHNR and CDR2 FQNEAQ (reference sequence). With 6 bases removed from V and 0 bases from J, the gap between germline ends came to 9 bases. The CDR3 coding sequence is TGTGCCAGCAGATCGGACCTCTCTGGAAACACCATATATTTT. Translation: CASRSDLSGNTIYF.

This sequence joins TRBV4-1 and TRBJ2-7; D gene uncertain. Trimming took 4 bases from V and 7 from J, leaving 8 bases between them. Germline V gene data show CDR1 as MGHRA and CDR2 as YSYEKL. The CDR3 extends over 11 amino acids. The DNA of the CDR3 is TGCGCCAGCAGCCCTGGGGTGGAGCAGTACTTC. Protein product: CASSPGVEQYF.

This clone came up a few times. This chain joins TRBV29-1 and TRBJ2-7, with TRBD1 as a possible D gene (6 bases). CDR1 is SQVTM, CDR2 ANQGSEA, per germline. There are 14 residues in the CDR3. Trimming took 4 bases from V and 6 from J, leaving 19 bases between them. The CDR3 loop is CSVAGDRLAFEQYF. In DNA, the CDR3 is TGCAGCGTTGCAGGGGATAGGCTAGCTTTCGAGCAGTACTTC.

This clone was picked up a small number of times. This rearrangement joins TRBV19 to TRBJ2-1; 11 bases are a match to TRBD2. Germline values: CDR1 LNHDA, CDR2 SQIVND (reference sequence). CDR3 length: 16 residues. V shed 10 bases and J 8 bases; nucleotides not matched to a gene: 16. The CDR3, as DNA: TGTGCCACCCGAGGTGAGACTAGCGGGGTAAAGGATGAGCAGTTCTTC. Its protein is CATRGETSGVKDEQFF. Full variable domain (missing parts from reference TRBV19 and TRBJ2-1): DGGITQSPKYLFRKEGQNVTLSCEQNLNHDAMYWYRQDPGQGLRLIYYSQIVNDFQKGDIAEGYSVSREKKESFPLTVTSAQKNPTAFYLCATRGETSGVKDEQFFGPGTRLTVL.

The chain uses TRBV12-3 or TRBV12-4 and TRBJ1-6, with D possibly TRBD1 on 5 matching bases. CDR3 length: 13 amino acids. V lost 3 bases to trimming and J lost 9 bases, with 9 bases between them. CDR3 bases: TGTGCCAGCAGTTTGGGGCCAAGTTCACCCCTCCACTTT. Encoded protein: CASSLGPSSPLHF.

The rearrangement joins TRBV7-9 to TRBJ2-2, with TRBD1 matching over 9 bases. The germline CDR1 and CDR2 sequences are SEHNR and FQNEAQ (reference sequence). J was trimmed by 7 bases and V by 4 bases; bases with no gene match: 7. This CDR3 has 15 amino acids. This CDR3 is CASSSTGQGNGELFF. The CDR3 bases are TGTGCCAGCAGCTCAACCGGACAGGGGAACGGGGAGCTGTTTTTT.

The V gene is TRBV3-1 (or the pseudogene TRBV3-2), the J gene TRBJ1-1; 7 bases align to TRBD1. Losses at the gene ends were 6 bases for V and 0 bases for J; bases not matched to a gene: 4. This CDR3 spans 14 amino acids. CDR1 and CDR2 from the germline V gene are LGHDT and YNNKEL (reference sequence). The CDR3 DNA sequence: TGTGCCAGCAGTCCTCAGGGGGTGAACACTGAAGCTTTCTTT. Translation gives CASSPQGVNTEAFF.

The V gene is TRBV20-1, the J gene TRBJ1-5; the D is unclear. There are 11 residues in the CDR3. In germline, CDR1 is DFQATT, CDR2 SNEGSKA (reference sequence). Trimming left V 6 bases short and J 7 bases short, with 10 bases between. CDR3 residues: CSAAGLQPQHF. The CDR3 nucleotides are TGCAGTGCCGCGGGGTTACAGCCCCAGCATTTT.

This clone was recorded only once. The CDR3 DNA follows: TGCGCCAGCAGCCAAGATCCGCACCGGACGAGAAACACCATATATTTT. Its protein product is CASSQDPHRTRNTIYF. V gene TRBV4-3 combines with J gene TRBJ1-3; D remains ambiguous. V was shortened by 0 bases and J by 5 bases, with 14 bases between the two germline ends. The CDR3 totals 16 residues. Germline loops: CDR1 LGHNA, CDR2 YSLEER.

This clone has only one observation. The chain links TRBV5-4 to TRBJ2-7; D assignment may be TRBD1 or TRBD2 (6 bases each). Germline-derived CDR1 and CDR2 are SGHNT and YYREEE (reference sequence). V gave up 3 bases and J gave up 2 bases, with 12 bases separating them. The CDR3 sequence is 14 residues long. For the CDR3, the DNA is TGTGCCAGCAGCTCTAGGGGGGATGCCTACGAGCAGTACTTC. Its protein product is CASSSRGDAYEQYF.

Points on this clone: Other DNA sequences from this sample encode an identical CDR3 as well. The chain is built from TRBV2 and TRBJ1-6; 7 nucleotides align to TRBD1. Germline V CDR1 and CDR2: SNHLY, FYNNEI. Trimming cost V 3 bases and J 8 bases; bases outside gene matches: 4. There are 14 residues in the CDR3. The DNA of the CDR3 is TGTGCCAGCAGTGATCGGACAGGTGATTCACCCCTCCACTTT. Translating gives CASSDRTGDSPLHF. The variable domain in full, completed from reference TRBV2 and TRBJ1-6, reads EPEVTQTPSHQVTQMGQEVILRCVPISNHLYFYWYRQILGQKVEFLVSFYNNEISEKSEIFDDQFSVERPDGSNFTLKIRSTKLEDSAMYFCASSDRTGDSPLHFGNGTRLTVT.

The chain has TRBV2 and TRBJ1-1; D uncertain. The CDR3 length is 15 residues. The germline V gene encodes CDR1 SNHLY and CDR2 FYNNEI. The V end lost 6 bases, the J end lost 1 base, and 15 bases lay between the germline ends. Here the CDR3 DNA reads TGTGCCAGCAGCCCATCATGGGGAGGGAACACTGAAGCTTTCTTT. Protein sequence: CASSPSWGGNTEAFF.

The chain carries TRBV6-1 and TRBJ1-1, with TRBD1 identical over 8 bases. Per the germline V gene, CDR1 is MNHNS and CDR2 is SASEGT. The CDR3 has 12 residues. V gave up 8 bases and J gave up 6 bases; unmatched junction bases: 5. CDR3 nucleotide sequence: TGTGCCAGCCGACAGGGGTTGCCTGAAGCTTTCTTT. Translating gives CASRQGLPEAFF.

This sequence joins TRBV5-1 and TRBJ2-1, with D tentatively TRBD2 (6 bases). The CDR3 runs 12 residues. Germline V gene sequence: CDR1 SGHRS, CDR2 YFSETQ. Trimming cost V 1 base and J 9 bases, with 8 bases left between them. CDR3 sequence (DNA): TGCGCCAGCAGCTTGAACGGGGGTGAGCAGTTCTTC. Protein product: CASSLNGGEQFF. The full variable domain, its missing parts supplied by reference TRBV5-1 and TRBJ2-1, is KAGVTQTPRYLIKTRGQQVTLSCSPISGHRSVSWYQQTPGQGLQFLFEYFSETQRNKGNFPGRFSGRQFSNSRSEMNVSTLELGDSALYLCASSLNGGEQFFGPGTRLTVL.

The chain is built from TRBV4-1 and TRBJ2-7, with D maybe TRBD2 (5 bases). V was pared by 1 base and J by 5 bases, with 18 bases between. Germline CDR1 is MGHRA and CDR2 is YSYEKL. The CDR3 is 16 amino acids. The DNA of the CDR3 is TGCGCCAGCAGCCAAGGTGGAGGCCCCGGGGTGGACGAGCAGTACTTC. Amino acids: CASSQGGGPGVDEQYF.

Here the CDR3 DNA reads TGCAGTGCTAGAGTAGGTCTCGAAGCTTTCTTT. Protein product: CSARVGLEAFF. V usage is TRBV20-1 and J usage is TRBJ1-1; no clear D gene. V gave up 1 base and J gave up 8 bases, with 8 bases separating them. Germline V gene lookup returns CDR1 DFQATT and CDR2 SNEGSKA (reference sequence). The CDR3 is 11 residues long.

The rearrangement uses TRBV3-1 (or the pseudogene TRBV3-2) and TRBJ1-1; D is perhaps TRBD1 (6 bases). The V and J ends lost 6 bases and 7 bases respectively, with 9 bases between them. The germline gives CDR1 LGHDT, CDR2 YNNKEL (reference sequence). The CDR3 has 11 residues. The CDR3 DNA sequence: TGTGCCAGCAGAGGACAGAGTGAAGCTTTCTTT. Translated: CASRGQSEAFF.

The chain uses TRBV6-2 or TRBV6-3 and TRBJ1-6, with TRBD1 matching 12 bases. The V gene's germline CDR1 is MNHEY and CDR2 SVGEGT. The CDR3 loop spans 18 amino acids. The V segment lost 6 bases and the J segment 4 bases; nucleotides outside the gene matches: 10. CDR3 in amino acids: CASSPPGQGALYNSPLHF. The CDR3 DNA reads as TGTGCCAGCAGCCCTCCGGGACAGGGGGCCCTTTATAATTCACCCCTCCACTTT.